This passage covers 22 T cell receptor beta chains from one sample sequenced in a study of immune cell composition in non-small cell lung cancer. The method was immunoSEQ multiplex PCR; TCRdb's version includes in-frame clones alone and lacks a portion of them. The data hold approximately 3,800 clones, with 70% to 85% observed a single time. Sequencing used lung tumor tissue. The source is a human donor with non-small cell lung cancer.

The rearrangement uses TRBV18 and TRBJ1-5; D call uncertain. Germline assignment: CDR1 KGHSH and CDR2 LQKENI. V was clipped by 5 bases and J by 4 bases, with 12 bases between them. This CDR3 comprises 14 residues. The CDR3 loop is CASSGDRRNQPQHF. CDR3 bases: TGTGCCAGCTCAGGAGACCGGAGAAATCAGCCCCAGCATTTT.

The J gene is TRBJ2-3, the V gene TRBV9; tentative D call: TRBD2 (7 bases). CDR1 and CDR2 from the germline V gene are SGDLS and YYNGEE. Trimming cost V 4 bases and J 0 bases, with 18 bases left between them. CDR3 length equals 17 residues. CDR3 amino acids: CASSPTGGPYSTDTQYF. In nucleotides, the CDR3 is TGTGCCAGCAGCCCTACCGGGGGGCCATACAGCACAGATACGCAGTATTTT.

The chain employs TRBV7-3 and TRBJ2-2; the D gene is possibly TRBD1 (6 bases). CDR1 and CDR2 (germline): SGHTA, FQGTGA. The V end lost 5 bases, the J end lost 5 bases, and 9 bases lay between the germline ends. CDR3 length: 13 residues. CDR3 residues: CASSPGVTGELFF. CDR3 nucleotide sequence: TGTGCCAGCAGCCCAGGGGTAACCGGGGAGCTGTTTTTT.

V usage is TRBV15 and J usage is TRBJ2-3; TRBD2 aligns across 16 bases. The CDR3 loop spans 18 amino acids. CDR1 LNHNV and CDR2 YYDKDF come from the germline V gene (reference sequence). V gave up 3 bases and J gave up 4 bases; unmatched junction bases: 7. Here the CDR3 DNA reads TGTGCCACCAGCAGCCTGGGACTAGCGGGAGGGGTATCAGATACGCAGTATTTT. Its protein is CATSSLGLAGGVSDTQYF.

The V call is TRBV4-1, the J call TRBJ1-6, with 9 bases identical to TRBD1. CDR1 MGHRA and CDR2 YSYEKL come from the germline V gene. The length of the CDR3 is 15 residues. Unmatched junction bases numbered 8, after V lost 4 bases and J lost 10 bases. DNA of the CDR3: TGCGCCAGCAGCCTCCGACAGGGGGAAGAATCACCCCTCCACTTT. Its protein is CASSLRQGEESPLHF.

The J gene is TRBJ2-1, the V gene TRBV28; tentative D call: TRBD1 (6 bases). From germline, CDR1 is MDHEN and CDR2 SYDVKM. The CDR3 spans 14 residues. V lost 9 bases to trimming and J lost 0 bases, with 12 bases between them. In DNA, the CDR3 is TGTGCCAGTCGGACAGTTAGCTCCTACAATGAGCAGTTCTTC. Translating gives CASRTVSSYNEQFF.

This clone came up a few times. This chain uses TRBV29-1 with TRBJ2-1, with D possibly TRBD2 on 6 matching bases. Germline lookup yields CDR1 SQVTM and CDR2 ANQGSEA. The CDR3 is made up of 14 amino acids. V lost 1 base, J lost 7 bases, and 14 bases lay in between. The CDR3 nucleotides read TGCAGCGTTGAAGGTAGCGGAGACGGGAATGAGCAGTTCTTC. It codes for CSVEGSGDGNEQFF.

The rearrangement links TRBV5-1 to TRBJ2-3; 13 bases agree with TRBD2. Germline CDR1 SGHRS, CDR2 YFSETQ. J lost 6 bases, V lost 4 bases, and 5 bases had no gene match. This CDR3 contains 15 residues. The CDR3 here is CASSLWTSGSDTQYF. In DNA, the CDR3 is TGCGCCAGCAGCCTATGGACTAGCGGGAGTGATACGCAGTATTTT.

This clone has just one count. This chain uses TRBV7-3 with TRBJ2-5; 9 nucleotides agree with TRBD1. The J segment lost 5 bases and the V segment lost 6 bases, leaving 4 bases of the junction unmatched. CDR1 and CDR2 (germline): SGHTA, FQGTGA. The CDR3 totals 13 residues. The CDR3 reads CASRRTGEETQYF. DNA of the CDR3: TGTGCCAGCAGAAGGACAGGGGAGGAGACCCAGTACTTC.

This clone occurred a few times. This sequence joins TRBV2 and TRBJ2-7, with D possibly TRBD1 on 5 matching bases. The V end was cut by 6 bases, the J end by 7 bases, with 10 bases between. There are 11 residues in the CDR3. Looked up from germline, CDR1 is SNHLY and CDR2 is FYNNEI. The CDR3 coding sequence is TGTGCCAGCAGGCAGGGAATAGAGCAGTACTTC. It translates to CASRQGIEQYF.

The CDR3 DNA follows: TGTGCCAGCAGCCCGGGACTTTCGGAAGGCTACACCTTC. This sequence encodes CASSPGLSEGYTF. V is TRBV7-8 and J is TRBJ1-2; TRBD1 might be the D (5 bases). The V gene lost 5 bases and the J gene lost 8 bases, with 15 bases spanning the gap. The CDR3 sequence is 13 residues long. Germline loops: CDR1 SGHVS, CDR2 FQNEAQ.

The gene calls are TRBV7-9 and TRBJ1-1, with D maybe TRBD1 (5 bases). In germline, CDR1 is SEHNR, CDR2 FQNEAQ (reference sequence). V lost 8 bases, J lost 6 bases, and 19 bases lay in between. CDR3 length equals 14 residues. The CDR3 DNA reads as TGTGCCAGCGGCCACGGAGGGGTTACCGCTGAAGCTTTCTTT. Its protein product is CASGHGGVTAEAFF.

This clone has just a few counts. The V and J genes are TRBV11-2 and TRBJ2-7, with 15 bases identical to TRBD2. This CDR3 has 15 residues. Germline CDR1 reads SGHAT; CDR2 reads FQNNGV. Losses at the gene ends were 6 bases for V and 6 bases for J; bases not matched to a gene: 6. CDR3 protein: CASRRTSGRVGEQYF. CDR3 sequence (DNA): TGTGCCAGCAGACGGACTAGCGGGAGGGTGGGCGAGCAGTACTTC.

The CDR3 DNA sequence: TGCGCCAGCAGCTTGTTAGGGACAGCAACTAATGAAAAACTGTTTTTT. This sequence encodes CASSLLGTATNEKLFF. This sequence joins TRBV5-1 and TRBJ1-4; the match to TRBD1 covers 7 bases. The V gene end was trimmed by 1 base and the J gene end by 0 bases; junction bases not matched to a gene: 3. Germline CDR1 reads SGHRS; CDR2 reads YFSETQ. The CDR3 is made up of 16 amino acids.

The gene calls are TRBV15 and TRBJ2-7; 14 nucleotides agree with TRBD2. Germline V gives CDR1 LNHNV, CDR2 YYDKDF (reference sequence). With 3 bases clipped from V and 6 bases from J, the junction kept 7 bases outside the gene matches. CDR3 length: 16 residues. CDR3 protein: CATSSLRTSGRFEQYF. In nucleotides, the CDR3 is TGTGCCACCAGCAGCCTTCGGACTAGCGGGAGGTTCGAGCAGTACTTC.

The chain is built from TRBV27 and TRBJ2-5, with 7 bases aligning to TRBD2. V trimming: 2 bases; J trimming: 4 bases; junction bases outside the gene matches: 7. The CDR3 is 15 amino acids. Per the germline V gene, CDR1 is MNHEY and CDR2 is SMNVEV (reference sequence). Here the CDR3 DNA reads TGTGCCAGCAGTTTAGGCGGGAGTCGCCTAGAGACCCAGTACTTC. Its protein is CASSLGGSRLETQYF.

In this sample, this clone turned up a few times. The V and J genes are TRBV11-2 and TRBJ2-7; 7 nucleotides agree with TRBD2. The CDR3 is 13 residues long. The V segment lost 5 bases and the J segment 5 bases; nucleotides outside the gene matches: 6. The germline V gene has CDR1 SGHAT and CDR2 FQNNGV. The CDR3: CASSIRGVHEQYF. The CDR3 nucleotides read TGTGCCAGCAGCATCCGGGGGGTCCACGAGCAGTACTTC.

This clone is deemed medium-sized (0.01 to 0.1%). The chain links TRBV7-2 to TRBJ1-5; 9 nucleotides align to TRBD1. V was pared by 1 base and J by 3 bases, with 10 bases of the junction left unmatched. The CDR3 contains 18 residues. CDR1 SGHTA and CDR2 FQGNSA come from the germline V gene. The CDR3 here is CASSLELGGQGNNQPQHF. In DNA, the CDR3 is TGTGCCAGCAGCTTAGAGCTCGGGGGACAGGGAAACAATCAGCCCCAGCATTTT.

The chain recombines TRBV27 with TRBJ2-5; 9 bases match TRBD2. This CDR3 is 15 amino acids long. Germline V CDR1 and CDR2: MNHEY, SMNVEV (reference sequence). V was clipped by 2 bases and J by 5 bases; unmatched bases: 6. The CDR3, as DNA: TGTGCCAGCAGTTTAGGCGGGAGGGCAGGGGAGACCCAGTACTTC. It codes for CASSLGGRAGETQYF.

V and J are TRBV6-6 and TRBJ1-1; 7 nucleotides line up with TRBD1. The CDR3 is made up of 14 amino acids. J gave up 7 bases and V 2 bases, and 7 bases lay outside the gene matches. Germline lookup yields CDR1 MNHNY and CDR2 SVGAGI (reference sequence). CDR3 region: CASSYKGAAGEAFF. The CDR3 coding sequence is TGTGCCAGCAGTTACAAGGGGGCGGCGGGTGAAGCTTTCTTT.

The CDR3 DNA reads TGTGCCAGCTCACCACCGCCCCGGGACAGTAGACAAGAGACCCAGTACTTC. This translates into CASSPPPRDSRQETQYF. V is TRBV18 and J is TRBJ2-5; 7 bases match TRBD1. The CDR3 loop spans 17 amino acids. V dropped 0 bases and J dropped 2; count of bases not matched to a gene: 9. Germline V gene sequence: CDR1 KGHSH, CDR2 LQKENI.

The rearrangement joins TRBV9 to TRBJ2-3; D unclear. Germline V lookup: CDR1 SGDLS, CDR2 YYNGEE. Trimming stripped 3 bases from V and 5 bases from J, with 10 bases between. The CDR3 is made up of 13 amino acids. The CDR3 coding sequence is TGTGCCAGCAGCGCCCTCCCGAGAGATACGCAGTATTTT. Translated: CASSALPRDTQYF.